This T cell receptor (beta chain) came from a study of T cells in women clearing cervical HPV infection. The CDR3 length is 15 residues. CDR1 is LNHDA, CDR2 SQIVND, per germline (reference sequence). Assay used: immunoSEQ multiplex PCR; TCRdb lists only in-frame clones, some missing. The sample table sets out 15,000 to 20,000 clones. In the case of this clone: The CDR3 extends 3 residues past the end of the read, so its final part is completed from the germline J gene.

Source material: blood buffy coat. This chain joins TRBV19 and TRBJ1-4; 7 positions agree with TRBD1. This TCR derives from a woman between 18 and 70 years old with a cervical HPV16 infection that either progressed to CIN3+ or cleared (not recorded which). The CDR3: CASSSGQAYNSPLFF. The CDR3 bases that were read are TGTGCCAGTAGTTCCGGACAGGCTTATAATTCACCA. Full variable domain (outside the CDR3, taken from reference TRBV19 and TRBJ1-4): DGGITQSPKYLFRKEGQNVTLSCEQNLNHDAMYWYRQDPGQGLRLIYYSQIVNDFQKGDIAEGYSVSREKKESFPLTVTSAQKNPTAFYLCASSSGQAYNSPLFFGSGTQLSVL.